Each of the 15 T cell receptor beta chains below was sequenced from the same sample in a study of blood T cells in healthy people across ages. Combining a sample-barcoded 5' primer with a J-beta primer mix, a second PCR ran for about 6 to 11 cycles. TCRdb reprocessed the 5' RACE reads via MiXCR and lists one record per CDR3 protein. Of around 710,000 distinct CDR3 sequences listed, around 40% were seen once; the top ten hold roughly 20%. The sequencing sample was made of blood. These receptors all stem from a woman in her fifties or sixties in good health.

In this sample, this clonotype turned up a few times. This rearrangement joins TRBV12-3 or TRBV12-4 to TRBJ1-6; 7 bases line up with TRBD1. V dropped 1 base and J dropped 3; count of bases not matched to a gene: 0. This CDR3 is built from 15 residues. CDR3 in amino acids: CASSLGDSYNSPLHF. DNA for the CDR3: TGTGCCAGCAGTTTAGGGGACAGCTATAATTCACCCCTCCACTTT.

Worth noting for this clonotype: At one of its ends the junction is not consistent with the germline gene, which may arise from a read error. This sequence joins TRBV5-1 and TRBJ2-1; 7 bases map to TRBD2. Germline V gives CDR1 SGHRS, CDR2 YFSETQ. The CDR3 contains 12 residues. The CDR3 loop is CVSSLTGGQQFF. The CDR3 nucleotides read TGCGTCAGCAGCCTAACGGGAGGCCAGCAGTTCTTC. Together with reference TRBV5-1 and TRBJ2-1, the CDR3 gives the full variable domain: KAGVTQTPRYLIKTRGQQVTLSCSPISGHRSVSWYQQTPGQGLQFLFEYFSETQRNKGNFPGRFSGRQFSNSRSEMNVSTLELGDSALYLCVSSLTGGQQFFGPGTRLTVL.

This clonotype showed up just a few times. V usage is TRBV7-2 and J usage is TRBJ1-5; D unclear. V was shortened by 6 bases and J by 3 bases, with 15 bases between the two germline ends. CDR1 and CDR2 (germline): SGHTA, FQGNSA. The CDR3 has 15 residues. DNA for the CDR3: TGTGCCAGCAGTCCTCCTCGCCAGCTCAATCAGCCCCAGCATTTT. This sequence encodes CASSPPRQLNQPQHF.

This clonotype was detected only a few times. This sequence joins TRBV24-1 and TRBJ2-3, with TRBD2 identical over 9 bases. The CDR3 has 18 residues. Germline trimming cut 5 bases from V and 3 bases from J; bases unmatched to any gene: 14. Germline CDR1 reads KGHDR; CDR2 reads SFDVKD. CDR3 residues: CATSVPTGLAGPTDTQYF. The CDR3 DNA is TGTGCCACCAGTGTCCCCACTGGGCTAGCGGGACCGACAGATACGCAGTATTTT.

The V call is TRBV20-1, the J call TRBJ2-3; no firm D call. The CDR3 covers 11 residues. The germline gives CDR1 DFQATT, CDR2 SNEGSKA (reference sequence). The V end lost 4 bases, the J end lost 5 bases, and 7 bases lay between the germline ends. CDR3 sequence reads: CSAKRGDTQYF. For the CDR3, the DNA is TGCAGTGCTAAAAGAGGAGATACGCAGTATTTT.

This clonotype was counted only a few times. The rearrangement joins TRBV20-1 to TRBJ1-5; a weak D match, TRBD1 (5 bases). The CDR3 totals 15 residues. Germline V gene data show CDR1 as DFQATT and CDR2 as SNEGSKA (reference sequence). Deletions cut 0 bases from V and 0 bases from J, with 9 bases between. CDR3 in amino acids: CSARDGGSSNQPQHF. CDR3 DNA sequence: TGCAGTGCTAGAGATGGGGGATCTAGCAATCAGCCCCAGCATTTT.

This clonotype was counted once. The genes are TRBV6-6 and TRBJ1-4; no firm D call. Looked up from germline, CDR1 is MNHNY and CDR2 is SVGAGI (reference sequence). Trimming cost V 0 bases and J 4 bases, with 9 bases left between them. There are 15 residues in the CDR3. The CDR3 DNA follows: TGTGCCAGCAGTTACTCGACGGGAGATAATGAAAAACTGTTTTTT. Protein product: CASSYSTGDNEKLFF.

This clonotype was detected a few times. The J gene is TRBJ2-7, the V gene TRBV4-3; D is possibly TRBD1 (5 bases). V lost 0 bases to trimming and J lost 3 bases, with 15 bases between them. The CDR3 totals 16 residues. Germline loops: CDR1 LGHNA, CDR2 YSLEER. The CDR3, as DNA: TGCGCCAGCAGCCAAGAACCCCACAGGCTGGTCTACGAGCAGTACTTC. This codes for CASSQEPHRLVYEQYF.

The CDR3 here is CASSFSPWRGTSGYNEQFF. In nucleotides, the CDR3 is TGTGCCAGCAGTTTTTCACCTTGGAGGGGGACTAGCGGATACAATGAGCAGTTCTTC. V usage is TRBV28 and J usage is TRBJ2-1; 11 bases are shared with TRBD2. Losses at the gene ends were 3 bases for V and 4 bases for J; bases not matched to a gene: 14. Germline lookup yields CDR1 MDHEN and CDR2 SYDVKM. CDR3 length: 19 residues.

This clonotype was counted ten times or more. This chain links TRBV29-1 with TRBJ2-1; 11 positions match TRBD2. The CDR3 runs to 16 residues. CDR1 and CDR2 (germline): SQVTM, ANQGSEA. V lost 1 base to trimming and J lost 10 bases; unmatched junction nucleotides: 12. The CDR3 loop reads CSVEVAGGQLVHEQFF. CDR3 sequence (DNA): TGCAGCGTTGAAGTAGCGGGAGGGCAGTTGGTTCACGAGCAGTTCTTC.

A word on this clonotype: A much larger clone lies one base from this, so it may be a read error. The V and J genes are TRBV10-3 and TRBJ2-1; D perhaps matches TRBD2 (6 bases). This CDR3 has 14 residues. Germline CDR1 is ENHRY and CDR2 is SYGVKD. V was cut by 3 bases and J by 6 bases, with 12 bases left in between. In DNA form, the CDR3 reads TGTGCCATCAGTGACGGGACTCAAGCCAATGAGCAGTTCTTC. Translating gives CAISDGTQANEQFF.

Written as DNA, the CDR3 is TGCAGCATATCGAGGGGGGAAATGAACACTGAAGCTTTCTTT. Translation: CSISRGEMNTEAFF. V and J are TRBV20-1 and TRBJ1-1, with D perhaps matching TRBD1 (6 bases). Germline values: CDR1 DFQATT, CDR2 SNEGSKA (reference sequence). This CDR3 has 14 residues.

The chain links TRBV20-1 to TRBJ2-7, with 10 positions matching TRBD2. The germline gives CDR1 DFQATT, CDR2 SNEGSKA (reference sequence). V shed 3 bases and J 5 bases; nucleotides not matched to a gene: 7. The CDR3 extends over 14 amino acids. CDR3 in DNA: TGCAGTGCTAGTCGGGGACTAGCGAGCGACGAGCAGTACTTC. It yields the protein CSASRGLASDEQYF.

The chain joins TRBV6-1 to TRBJ2-1; 15 nucleotides match TRBD2. TRBJ2-7 matches the DNA end more closely, so the J call is doubtful. Germline CDR1 MNHNS, CDR2 SASEGT. This CDR3 is 19 amino acids long. The CDR3 region is CASSGGTSGRWSSYNEQYF. In DNA form, the CDR3 reads TGTGCCAGCAGTGGCGGGACTAGCGGGAGGTGGAGCTCCTACAATGAGCAGTACTTC.

At least ten counts were recorded for this clonotype. The chain links TRBV11-1 to TRBJ2-5; D is undetermined. The germline V gene has CDR1 SGHAT and CDR2 FQDESV (reference sequence). This CDR3 is built from 14 residues. V lost 7 bases to trimming and J lost 0 bases, with 12 bases between them. The CDR3, as DNA: TGTGCCAGCACCTGGAATGAGAACCAAGAGACCCAGTACTTC. Residues: CASTWNENQETQYF.